This T cell receptor beta chain was documented in a study of post-analysis software for immune sequencing data. Across the study: Relapsing-remitting, secondary progressive and progressive-relapsing forms of multiple sclerosis all featured among disease courses.

V gave up 6 bases and J gave up 7 bases; unmatched junction bases: 9. The CDR3 runs 16 residues. Germline V gene sequence: CDR1 LNHNV, CDR2 YYDKDF (reference sequence). Broader study findings: With F measure, samples from one preparation batch clustered together strongly. Normalized Chao1 diversity was significantly reduced in patients versus controls. Four or five TRBV segments were more frequent in patients than controls; TRBV5-6, TRBV5-1 and TRBV20-1 belonged to this group.

Comment on this clonotype: The antigen is unknown. A single base separates this from a much larger clone, so it may be a read error.

Unique molecular identifiers were carried by the TCR beta cDNA libraries. T cells, about 0.85 to 11 million of them, yielded approximately 530,000 cDNA molecules. TCRdb re-analysed the PCR reads in MiXCR, keeping a single row per CDR3 protein. In the table there are around 250,000 distinct CDR3 sequences, about 38% of which are singletons. The sample taken for sequencing was blood. V and J are TRBV15 and TRBJ2-1, with 13 bases identical to TRBD2. This clonotype was sampled from a girl aged 10 to 17 with multiple sclerosis. CDR3 coding DNA: TGTGCCACCAGGGTGAGGGGGACTAGCGGGATAAATGAGCAGTTCTTC. Amino acid sequence: CATRVRGTSGINEQFF.